This T cell receptor beta chain originates from a study of T-cell memory formation after mild COVID-19. This CDR3 contains 14 residues. The V and J ends lost 3 bases and 7 bases respectively, with 13 bases between them. Germline CDR1 LGHDT, CDR2 YNNKEL (reference sequence). Amplification by 5'RACE using constant-segment primers produced TCR alpha and TCR beta cDNA libraries that carried sample barcodes and UMIs. TCRdb re-analysed the 5' RACE reads in MiXCR, keeping a single row per CDR3 protein. The top ten hold 20% to 25% of the sample, which has around 250,000 distinct CDR3 sequences, roughly 17% seen once. Notes on the study in general: There was no confirmation that second-wave clones peaking on day 37 were SARS-CoV-2 specific. Memory cells collected pre-infection included some clones that later responded, suggesting cross-reactive memory joined. Shrinking CD4+ clones resided mostly in CM and EM, and CD8+ ones in EMRA.

A note on this clonotype: Its antigen is unidentified.

This TCR came from a man between 18 and 29 years old who had mild COVID-19 (a few samples of this study predate the infection). Cell type and time point are not known. V gene TRBV3-1 combines with J gene TRBJ1-5; a weak D match, TRBD1 (5 bases). Sequencing was done on a sample of PBMCs or a T cell subset sorted from them (not recorded which). CDR3 residues: CASSQMTGEQPQHF. The CDR3 bases are TGTGCCAGCAGCCAGATGACGGGGGAGCAGCCCCAGCATTTT. Full variable domain (remainder filled in from reference TRBV3-1 and TRBJ1-5): DTAVSQTPKYLVTQMGNDKSIKCEQNLGHDTMYWYKQDSKKFLKIMFSYNNKELIINETVPNRFSPKSPDKAHLNLHINSLELGDSAVYFCASSQMTGEQPQHFGDGTRLSIL.